The source of this TCR beta chain is a study of T cells after yellow fever vaccination. About the research overall: Fractions of limited cellularity were prepared by means of SMART-Seq v4 Ultra Low Input.

Notes on the study in general: Subsequent booster samples again held most clones from primary vaccination (96% CD4, approximately 86% CD8).

This CDR3 region has 14 residues. Trimming took 4 bases from V and 1 from J; bases not matched to a gene: 2. CDR1 is MGHRA, CDR2 YSYEKL, per germline. With respect to this clonotype: Antigen: not known.

Researchers made TCR cDNA using 5'RACE template switching, and this step added a universal primer site and UMIs. From the 5' RACE reads, TCRdb called clonotypes with MiXCR, one entry per CDR3 protein. The sample lists 95,000 to 150,000 distinct CDR3 sequences; approximately 14% were seen once. The receptor's source is a man between 18 and 35 years old who received the YFV17D yellow fever vaccine. V and J are TRBV4-1 and TRBJ1-1, with 8 bases identical to TRBD1. The sequencing used CD8+ T cells sorted from PBMCs, collected 5 days after the yellow fever booster vaccination. The CDR3 loop reads CASSRGQGNTEAFF. The CDR3 DNA reads TGCGCCAGCAGCCGTGGACAGGGGAACACTGAAGCTTTCTTT.